This T cell receptor beta chain is drawn from a study of blood T cell repertoires in COVID-19. Study as a whole: Material from acute and convalescent COVID-19 was sourced from the United States, Italy and Spain.

CDR1 is SGHTA, CDR2 FQGNSA, per germline. The V segment lost 5 bases and the J segment 10 bases; nucleotides outside the gene matches: 14. CDR3 size: 15 residues. As originally analysed: From reference gene primer amplification, estimates of nucleated cell counts were derived. Assay used: immunoSEQ multiplex PCR; TCRdb lists only in-frame clones, some missing. Clone size and the V and J calls come from that table; the DNA yielded D and trimming. The sample yields under 200,000 clones, about 80% seen once. The sample comprised peripheral blood. The chain couples TRBV7-2 to TRBJ2-1, with 7 bases lining up with TRBD1. The TCR originated in a man aged 60 to 69 with acute or convalescent COVID-19. The CDR3 DNA follows: TGTGCCAGCAGCGCATTGGGGACAGACAATGGAGAGCAGTTCTTC. It yields the protein CASSALGTDNGEQFF.